Each of the 29 T cell receptor beta chains below was sequenced from the same sample in a study of cytomegalovirus exposure and HLA in healthy donors. Researchers ran the PCR with 60 Vbeta and 13 Jbeta primers. TCRdb keeps only in-frame clones here, not all; method: immunoSEQ multiplex PCR. The sample holds 130,000 to 150,000 clones, 75% to 80% seen once. Sequences were obtained from PBMCs. Every receptor here comes from a man aged 35-49 years in good health and CMV-seropositive.

V gene TRBV6-1 combines with J gene TRBJ1-2, with 8 bases lining up with TRBD1. This CDR3 spans 14 amino acids. The germline CDR1 and CDR2 sequences are MNHNS and SASEGT. V lost 3 bases and J lost 8; bases outside the gene matches: 8. The CDR3 DNA reads TGTGCCAGCAGTGAGGGAAAGACAGGGGTCGGCTACACCTTC. As protein: CASSEGKTGVGYTF.

This chain connects TRBV28 to TRBJ1-5, with D perhaps matching TRBD1 (6 bases). The CDR3 sequence is 13 residues long. Trimming took 4 bases from V and 5 from J, leaving 9 bases between them. Per germline, CDR1 MDHEN and CDR2 SYDVKM. CDR3 sequence: CASSSGADQPQHF. CDR3 DNA: TGTGCCAGCAGTTCAGGGGCTGATCAGCCCCAGCATTTT.

J is TRBJ1-1 and V is TRBV9, with D possibly TRBD1 on 5 matching bases. CDR3 length equals 15 residues. Deletions cut 3 bases from V and 3 bases from J, with 15 bases between. CDR1 is SGDLS and CDR2 is YYNGEE in the germline V gene. DNA of the CDR3: TGTGCCAGCAGCGACGGGACTCGGGGGGACACTGAAGCTTTCTTT. Translated: CASSDGTRGDTEAFF.

The V gene is TRBV2, the J gene TRBJ2-7; 11 bases are a match to TRBD2. The CDR3 is 13 amino acids. V was clipped by 6 bases and J by 3 bases; unmatched bases: 1. Germline CDR1 SNHLY, CDR2 FYNNEI. The CDR3 here is CASRTSGIYEQYF. The CDR3 DNA reads TGTGCCAGCAGGACTAGCGGGATCTACGAGCAGTACTTC.

This clone was detected ten times or more. Other DNA sequences from this sample encode an identical CDR3 as well. This chain joins TRBV29-1 and TRBJ1-4; TRBD1 is a possible D gene (5 bases). The germline gives CDR1 SQVTM, CDR2 ANQGSEA. CDR3 length: 12 amino acids. V lost 4 bases and J 8 bases, leaving 11 bases between the germline ends. The chain's CDR3 is CSVGQGREKLFF. For the CDR3, the DNA is TGCAGCGTTGGTCAGGGCAGGGAAAAACTGTTTTTT.

The V call is TRBV18, the J call TRBJ2-2; no clear D gene. The CDR3 extends over 13 amino acids. Trimming cost V 6 bases and J 6 bases, with 11 bases left between them. CDR1 KGHSH and CDR2 LQKENI come from the germline V gene. CDR3 sequence: CASSPDMSGELFF. In nucleotides, the CDR3 is TGTGCCAGCTCGCCCGACATGTCCGGGGAGCTGTTTTTT. Together with reference TRBV18 and TRBJ2-2, the CDR3 gives the full variable domain: NAGVMQNPRHLVRRRGQEARLRCSPMKGHSHVYWYRQLPEEGLKFMVYLQKENIIDESGMPKERFSAEFPKEGPSILRIQQVVRGDSAAYFCASSPDMSGELFFGEGSRLTVL.

As DNA, the CDR3 is TGTGCCAGCTCCCGGGGGGACAGGGGGAGAAATCAGCCCCAGCATTTT. Protein product: CASSRGDRGRNQPQHF. This rearrangement joins TRBV28 to TRBJ1-5; TRBD1 aligns across 11 bases. Germline V gives CDR1 MDHEN, CDR2 SYDVKM. The CDR3 runs 16 residues. V lost 8 bases to trimming and J lost 4 bases; unmatched junction nucleotides: 10.

The chain uses TRBV2 and TRBJ1-6; 8 bases map to TRBD1. There are 13 residues in the CDR3. The V segment lost 10 bases and the J segment 9 bases; nucleotides outside the gene matches: 8. Germline V gene sequence: CDR1 SNHLY, CDR2 FYNNEI. In DNA, the CDR3 is TGTGCCACTCGGACAGGGTCGGGTTCACCCCTCCACTTT. Translated: CATRTGSGSPLHF.

This sequence joins TRBV15 and TRBJ2-7, with TRBD1 matching 7 bases. The CDR3 is 16 amino acids. V trimming: 4 bases; J trimming: 1 base; junction bases outside the gene matches: 10. Germline lookup yields CDR1 LNHNV and CDR2 YYDKDF (reference sequence). The CDR3: CATSTDPGTVSYEQYF. The CDR3 region has the DNA TGTGCCACCAGCACCGACCCCGGGACAGTTTCCTACGAGCAGTACTTC.

This clone appeared once. The genes are TRBV7-2 and TRBJ1-5; D gene ambiguous. Germline V gene sequence: CDR1 SGHTA, CDR2 FQGNSA. CDR3 length: 14 amino acids. The germline V and J ends were trimmed by 8 bases and 0 bases, with 11 bases remaining between them. The DNA for the CDR3 is TGTGCCAGCCAGGTCGGAAATAGCAATCAGCCCCAGCATTTT. Translated: CASQVGNSNQPQHF.

Notes on this clone: Germline is not matched at one junction end, which may reflect a read error. The V and J genes are TRBV7-9 and TRBJ2-3; maybe TRBD1 (6 bases). The CDR3 totals 14 residues. Germline V gene sequence: CDR1 SEHNR, CDR2 FQNEAQ (reference sequence). CDR3: CSSSFSGAGDTQYF. CDR3 coding DNA: TGTTCCAGCAGCTTCTCAGGGGCAGGGGATACGCAGTATTTT.

The chain recombines TRBV6-5 with TRBJ1-5; 7 bases line up with TRBD1. The CDR3 length is 15 residues. From germline, CDR1 is MNHEY and CDR2 SVGAGI. J gave up 0 bases and V 6 bases, and 5 bases lay outside the gene matches. CDR3 DNA sequence: TGTGCCAGCAGACTGGGACAGTATAGCAATCAGCCCCAGCATTTT. It specifies CASRLGQYSNQPQHF.

This chain uses TRBV9 with TRBJ2-2; the match to TRBD2 covers 10 bases. The length of the CDR3 is 22 residues. Germline V gene data show CDR1 as SGDLS and CDR2 as YYNGEE. The V segment lost 4 bases and the J segment 0 bases; nucleotides outside the gene matches: 21. As DNA, the CDR3 is TGTGCCAGCAGCCCCATCCACACGGGGCGGGTAGCGGGAGGTACGAACACCGGGGAGCTGTTTTTT. This encodes CASSPIHTGRVAGGTNTGELFF.

V and J are TRBV7-2 and TRBJ2-3, with 8 bases lining up with TRBD2. V gave up 5 bases and J gave up 2 bases; unmatched junction bases: 9. The CDR3 length is 16 residues. The germline V gene has CDR1 SGHTA and CDR2 FQGNSA. CDR3 sequence (DNA): TGTGCCAGCAGCATCGGGGGGGGCCCTTTCACAGATACGCAGTATTTT. As protein: CASSIGGGPFTDTQYF.

The rearrangement joins TRBV29-1 to TRBJ2-7; D perhaps matches TRBD2 (6 bases). Trimming pared 4 bases from V and 4 bases from J, leaving 14 bases between. There are 13 residues in the CDR3. Germline loops: CDR1 SQVTM, CDR2 ANQGSEA. Here the CDR3 reads CSVGFREPYEQYF. The DNA of the CDR3 is TGCAGCGTTGGATTCCGGGAGCCTTACGAGCAGTACTTC.

The chain couples TRBV29-1 to TRBJ2-7, with 7 bases matching TRBD1. The CDR3 has 12 residues. V lost 3 bases to trimming and J lost 3 bases; unmatched junction nucleotides: 2. The germline CDR1 and CDR2 sequences are SQVTM and ANQGSEA. The CDR3 is CSVEAGGYEQYF. Here the CDR3 DNA reads TGCAGCGTTGAGGCAGGGGGCTACGAGCAGTACTTC.

The chain employs TRBV27 and TRBJ2-2, with D perhaps TRBD2 (6 bases). This CDR3 is built from 15 residues. The germline CDR1 and CDR2 sequences are MNHEY and SMNVEV (reference sequence). Trimming took 7 bases from V and 3 from J, leaving 15 bases between them. Written as DNA, the CDR3 is TGTGCCAGCAATGTGGGCGGCGGGGACACCGGGGAGCTGTTTTTT. Amino acids: CASNVGGGDTGELFF.

The V and J genes are TRBV4-3 and TRBJ2-3; perhaps TRBD2 as D (6 bases). Germline CDR1 is LGHNA and CDR2 is YSLEER. The CDR3 has 14 amino acids. V lost 3 bases and J lost 5, with 12 bases in between. The CDR3 DNA reads as TGCGCCAGCAGCCAGATACTAGCTGGAGATACGCAGTATTTT. Amino acids: CASSQILAGDTQYF.

V is TRBV9 and J is TRBJ1-1; no clear D. The CDR3 spans 15 residues. Germline CDR1 SGDLS, CDR2 YYNGEE. V lost 0 bases, J lost 1 base, and 10 bases lay in between. The CDR3 DNA reads TGTGCCAGCAGCGTAGGACACCGGGGGAACACTGAAGCTTTCTTT. Translation gives CASSVGHRGNTEAFF.

The chain couples TRBV11-1 to TRBJ1-4, with 8 bases matching TRBD1. The germline CDR1 and CDR2 sequences are SGHAT and FQDESV (reference sequence). This CDR3 is 15 amino acids long. Trimming cost V 4 bases and J 8 bases; bases outside gene matches: 9. As DNA, the CDR3 is TGTGCCAGCAGCTGGGGACAGGAAGCGGGCGAAAAACTGTTTTTT. Amino acid sequence: CASSWGQEAGEKLFF.

The chain uses TRBV5-1 and TRBJ2-3, with TRBD2 as a possible D gene (5 bases). Germline V lookup: CDR1 SGHRS, CDR2 YFSETQ. The CDR3 extends over 15 amino acids. V lost 6 bases to trimming and J lost 3 bases, with 17 bases between them. In DNA form, the CDR3 reads TGCGCCAGCAACAGTTTCCTAGCTAGAACAGATACGCAGTATTTT. Translating it yields CASNSFLARTDTQYF.

The V gene is TRBV7-7, the J gene TRBJ2-1; the match to TRBD1 covers 8 bases. Germline V gene lookup returns CDR1 SSHAT and CDR2 FNYEAQ (reference sequence). This CDR3 has 14 amino acids. The ends lost 5 bases at V and 7 bases at J; junction bases unmatched: 7. The CDR3 is CASSRDRGMNEQFF. CDR3 nucleotides: TGTGCCAGCAGCCGTGACAGGGGCATGAATGAGCAGTTCTTC. Full variable domain (rest looked up from reference TRBV7-7 and TRBJ2-1): GAGVSQSPRYKVTKRGQDVTLRCDPISSHATLYWYQQALGQGPEFLTYFNYEAQPDKSGLPSDRFSAERPEGSISTLTIQRTEQRDSAMYRCASSRDRGMNEQFFGPGTRLTVL.

V and J are TRBV5-8 and TRBJ1-1; 8 nucleotides line up with TRBD1. The germline gives CDR1 SGHTS, CDR2 YDEGEE. The CDR3 is 14 residues long. The ends lost 4 bases at V and 2 bases at J; junction bases unmatched: 4. The CDR3 bases are TGTGCCAGCAGCCGGGGACAGGTAAACACTGAAGCTTTCTTT. It translates to CASSRGQVNTEAFF.

The chain recombines TRBV5-5 with TRBJ1-2; possibly TRBD1 for D (5 bases). With 0 bases removed from V and 7 bases from J, the gap between germline ends came to 13 bases. The CDR3 totals 14 residues. Germline CDR1 and CDR2: SGHKS and YYEKEE (reference sequence). The CDR3 DNA reads as TGTGCCAGCAGCTTGGTGGCGGGGCTAAGTGGCTACACCTTC. Its protein is CASSLVAGLSGYTF.

The chain uses TRBV5-1 and TRBJ2-1; 7 bases are a match to TRBD2. The CDR3 is 19 amino acids. Germline lookup yields CDR1 SGHRS and CDR2 YFSETQ. With 1 base clipped from V and 2 bases from J, the junction kept 15 bases outside the gene matches. CDR3 bases: TGCGCCAGCAGCTTGTTAAGGGTTGGACTAGGGACCCCCTACAATGAGCAGTTCTTC. This codes for CASSLLRVGLGTPYNEQFF.

V gene TRBV27 combines with J gene TRBJ2-1; 9 bases match TRBD2. This CDR3 spans 16 amino acids. Germline CDR1 MNHEY, CDR2 SMNVEV (reference sequence). The trim removed 5 bases at V and 6 bases at J, leaving 11 bases unmatched. The CDR3, as DNA: TGTGCCAGCAGTGGACTCAGCGGGAGGCCCTTCAATGAGCAGTTCTTC. Encoded protein: CASSGLSGRPFNEQFF.

V usage is TRBV25-1 and J usage is TRBJ2-7; 14 bases line up with TRBD2. The CDR3 has 15 amino acids. The V and J ends lost 6 bases and 5 bases, in that order; junction bases with no gene match: 6. Germline CDR1 reads MGHDK; CDR2 reads SYGVNS. Here the CDR3 DNA reads TGTGCCAGCAGAAATCCGGGACTAGCGGGAGACGAGCAGTACTTC. This translates into CASRNPGLAGDEQYF.

This CDR3 reads CASSLSGQNVLIDEQFF. The DNA of the CDR3 is TGTGCCAGCAGTTTAAGTGGACAGAACGTCCTAATCGATGAGCAGTTCTTC. J is TRBJ2-1 and V is TRBV28; maybe TRBD1 (6 bases). CDR1 and CDR2 from the germline V gene are MDHEN and SYDVKM. Trimming took 2 bases from V and 8 from J, leaving 22 bases between them. The CDR3 totals 17 residues.

This chain connects TRBV4-1 to TRBJ2-5; 9 positions match TRBD1. With 1 base clipped from V and 2 bases from J, the junction kept 11 bases outside the gene matches. Germline loops: CDR1 MGHRA, CDR2 YSYEKL. The CDR3 extends over 18 amino acids. In DNA, the CDR3 is TGCGCCAGCAGCCAAGCTAACTGGGGGACAGGGCAGCAAGAGACCCAGTACTTC. Translating it yields CASSQANWGTGQQETQYF.